Following are 28 T cell receptor beta chains from one sample sequenced in a study of cytomegalovirus exposure and HLA in healthy donors. Vbeta (60) and Jbeta (13) primers were used in the PCR. The data were produced by immunoSEQ multiplex PCR, yet TCRdb's version contains in-frame clones alone and is incomplete. Recorded for this sample: roughly 100,000 clones. The sequenced sample consisted of PBMCs. Every receptor here comes from a man between 40 and 49 years old in good health and CMV-seronegative.

The gene calls are TRBV13 and TRBJ1-3; no clear D gene. Per the germline V gene, CDR1 is PRHDT and CDR2 is FYEKMQ (reference sequence). The CDR3 spans 13 residues. The V gene lost 3 bases and the J gene lost 4 bases, with 7 bases spanning the gap. The CDR3 sequence: CASSFSAGNTIYF. The CDR3 DNA follows: TGTGCCAGCAGCTTCTCTGCGGGAAACACCATATATTTT.

The chain joins TRBV6-5 to TRBJ2-7; no firm D call. The V gene lost 5 bases and the J gene lost 4 bases, with 18 bases spanning the gap. The V gene's germline CDR1 is MNHEY and CDR2 SVGAGI. The CDR3 spans 15 residues. CDR3 in amino acids: CASSPQSGLPYEQYF. DNA of the CDR3: TGTGCCAGCAGTCCCCAATCGGGTCTACCATACGAGCAGTACTTC.

This chain links TRBV7-2 with TRBJ2-3, with TRBD1 matching over 12 bases. CDR1 is SGHTA, CDR2 FQGNSA, per germline. The CDR3 is 18 residues long. V shed 4 bases and J 0 bases; nucleotides not matched to a gene: 8. The CDR3 sequence is CASSSSGTGGPSTDTQYF. DNA for the CDR3: TGTGCCAGCAGCTCGTCCGGGACAGGGGGCCCTAGCACAGATACGCAGTATTTT.

The chain joins TRBV18 to TRBJ2-4; D might be TRBD2 (6 bases). V lost 3 bases to trimming and J lost 6 bases, with 15 bases between them. This CDR3 has 15 amino acids. The germline gives CDR1 KGHSH, CDR2 LQKENI. The CDR3 is CASSPVGGEGNIQYF. CDR3 coding DNA: TGTGCCAGCTCACCCGTCGGGGGTGAGGGAAACATTCAGTACTTC.

V and J are TRBV30 and TRBJ2-1, with D maybe TRBD2 (5 bases). This CDR3 has 11 amino acids. The germline V gene encodes CDR1 GTSNPN and CDR2 SVGIG (reference sequence). Between the trimmed V and J ends, which lost 8 bases and 7 bases, there was a span of 12 bases. The CDR3 sequence is CAGPTGNEQFF. CDR3 sequence (DNA): TGTGCCGGGCCCACGGGGAATGAGCAGTTCTTC.

The chain employs TRBV7-8 and TRBJ2-3, with D tentatively TRBD1 (6 bases). Germline lookup yields CDR1 SGHVS and CDR2 FQNEAQ. Trimming removed 7 bases at V and 2 bases at J, with 16 bases between. This CDR3 spans 15 amino acids. The CDR3 protein is CASTRWGTITDTQYF. Written as DNA, the CDR3 is TGTGCCAGCACCCGATGGGGGACAATCACAGATACGCAGTATTTT.

The J gene is TRBJ1-3, the V gene TRBV14; D is ambiguous. CDR1 and CDR2 (germline): SGHDN, FVKESK. This CDR3 is built from 12 residues. V lost 3 bases to trimming and J lost 8 bases, with 8 bases between them. In DNA form, the CDR3 reads TGTGCCAGCAGCCACGGGGAGGACACCATATATTTT. Translating gives CASSHGEDTIYF.

This clone is called medium-sized (0.01 to 0.1%) based on its frequency. The chain carries TRBV2 and TRBJ1-3; no firm D call. Germline assignment: CDR1 SNHLY and CDR2 FYNNEI. This CDR3 spans 12 amino acids. Trimming removed 9 bases from V and 8 bases from J, with 14 bases in between. The DNA of the CDR3 is TGTGCCAGGGAGAGGTTTCTAGACACCATATATTTT. Encoded protein: CARERFLDTIYF.

The rearrangement joins TRBV5-1 to TRBJ1-1, with a weak D call TRBD1 (5 bases). The length of the CDR3 is 14 residues. Germline values: CDR1 SGHRS, CDR2 YFSETQ. V lost 2 bases and J 6 bases, leaving 14 bases between the germline ends. DNA of the CDR3: TGCGCCAGCAGCTTTTCGGGGGAAAGGGCTGAAGCTTTCTTT. Residues: CASSFSGERAEAFF.

The chain couples TRBV6-5 to TRBJ1-2, with 10 bases identical to TRBD1. J gave up 7 bases and V 4 bases, and 6 bases lay outside the gene matches. The CDR3 is 14 residues long. From germline, CDR1 is MNHEY and CDR2 SVGAGI. CDR3 loop: CASSLGQGLVGYTF. CDR3 nucleotides: TGTGCCAGCAGTTTGGGACAGGGGTTGGTTGGCTACACCTTC.

The chain has TRBV5-1 and TRBJ2-2; the D gene is possibly TRBD1 (5 bases). The CDR3 has 17 residues. Trimming took 0 bases from V and 0 from J, leaving 12 bases between them. CDR1 is SGHRS, CDR2 YFSETQ, per germline. The CDR3 DNA is TGCGCCAGCAGCTTGGCAGCAGGGTCGGCGAACACCGGGGAGCTGTTTTTT. Residues: CASSLAAGSANTGELFF.

The rearrangement links TRBV5-1 to TRBJ2-5; perhaps TRBD1 as D (5 bases). The DNA end is more similar to TRBJ2-7, so the J call may be wrong. The CDR3 totals 14 residues. CDR1 and CDR2 from the germline V gene are SGHRS and YFSETQ. CDR3 sequence reads: CASSLRRVGYEQYF. The CDR3 nucleotides read TGCGCCAGCAGCTTACGCAGGGTCGGCTACGAGCAGTACTTC.

The chain combines TRBV5-8 with TRBJ2-3, with 15 bases that match TRBD2. Germline values: CDR1 SGHTS, CDR2 YDEGEE. The CDR3 consists of 17 residues. With 5 bases clipped from V and 2 bases from J, the junction kept 6 bases outside the gene matches. The CDR3 DNA sequence: TGTGCCAGCAGGGGGACTAGCGGGAGGAGGAACACAGATACGCAGTATTTT. Protein product: CASRGTSGRRNTDTQYF.

CDR3 nucleotides: TGTGCCAGCTCTGGACTAGCGGGGGCCGAGCAGTACTTC. It codes for CASSGLAGAEQYF. The chain is built from TRBV18 and TRBJ2-7; 13 positions agree with TRBD2. CDR1 and CDR2 (germline): KGHSH, LQKENI. This CDR3 is built from 13 residues. The V segment lost 6 bases and the J segment 6 bases; nucleotides outside the gene matches: 2.

The chain joins TRBV30 to TRBJ1-2; TRBD1 is a possible D gene (6 bases). Germline-derived CDR1 and CDR2 are GTSNPN and SVGIG (reference sequence). V lost 5 bases to trimming and J lost 2 bases, with 18 bases between them. The CDR3 runs 15 residues. CDR3 nucleotide sequence: TGTGCCTGGTATTCCTACAGGGTGGGGAACTATGGCTACACCTTC. Its protein is CAWYSYRVGNYGYTF.

V usage is TRBV11-2 and J usage is TRBJ2-2, with TRBD1 matching 10 bases. J lost 7 bases, V lost 3 bases, and 8 bases had no gene match. CDR1 and CDR2 from the germline V gene are SGHAT and FQNNGV. This CDR3 region has 16 residues. The CDR3 protein is CASSFPDRGLVGELFF. CDR3 nucleotides: TGTGCCAGCAGCTTCCCAGACAGGGGGCTTGTCGGGGAGCTGTTTTTT.

The gene calls are TRBV9 and TRBJ2-3, with D possibly being TRBD2 (5 bases). Germline-derived CDR1 and CDR2 are SGDLS and YYNGEE. This CDR3 is built from 15 residues. With 0 bases removed from V and 5 bases from J, the gap between germline ends came to 13 bases. This CDR3 reads CASSVDVTTLDTQYF. In nucleotides, the CDR3 is TGTGCCAGCAGCGTAGATGTGACTACGTTAGATACGCAGTATTTT.

The chain carries TRBV28 and TRBJ2-7; 12 bases fit TRBD2. The V gene end was trimmed by 6 bases and the J gene end by 0 bases; junction bases not matched to a gene: 3. This CDR3 has 15 amino acids. Germline lookup yields CDR1 MDHEN and CDR2 SYDVKM. Written as DNA, the CDR3 is TGTGCCAGCAGGTCACTAGCGGGAGGCTCCTACGAGCAGTACTTC. Its protein is CASRSLAGGSYEQYF.

The J gene is TRBJ2-2, the V gene TRBV7-6; TRBD2 agrees at 10 bases. The V gene's germline CDR1 is SGHVS and CDR2 FNYEAQ. CDR3 length: 15 amino acids. The junction had 2 bases not matched to a gene; V was cut back by 2 bases and J by 5 bases. CDR3 residues: CASSLLAGETGELFF. CDR3 DNA sequence: TGTGCCAGCAGCTTACTAGCGGGAGAAACCGGGGAGCTGTTTTTT.

The chain employs TRBV28 and TRBJ2-2, with D possibly being TRBD1 (6 bases). V dropped 6 bases and J dropped 0 bases, with 20 bases sitting between them. The germline gives CDR1 MDHEN, CDR2 SYDVKM. This CDR3 comprises 18 residues. CDR3 region: CASRPAKGGSANTGELFF. CDR3 DNA: TGTGCCAGCAGGCCCGCGAAAGGGGGATCGGCGAACACCGGGGAGCTGTTTTTT.

The V and J genes are TRBV7-2 and TRBJ2-5, with 13 bases identical to TRBD2. CDR1 and CDR2 from the germline V gene are SGHTA and FQGNSA. V was clipped by 3 bases and J by 5 bases; unmatched bases: 3. The CDR3 consists of 15 residues. The CDR3 reads CASSFGLAGAETQYF. The CDR3 DNA follows: TGTGCCAGCAGCTTTGGACTAGCGGGGGCGGAGACCCAGTACTTC. The full variable domain, its missing parts supplied by reference TRBV7-2 and TRBJ2-5, is GAGVSQSPSNKVTEKGKDVELRCDPISGHTALYWYRQSLGQGLEFLIYFQGNSAPDKSGLPSDRFSAERTGGSVSTLTIQRTQQEDSAVYLCASSFGLAGAETQYFGPGTRLLVL.

The chain carries TRBV6-5 and TRBJ2-7, with a possible D match to TRBD1 (5 bases). Trimming removed 0 bases from V and 2 bases from J, with 11 bases in between. This CDR3 is 15 amino acids long. Germline V gives CDR1 MNHEY, CDR2 SVGAGI. The CDR3 bases are TGTGCCAGCAGTTACTCTATAACAGGCACCTACGAGCAGTACTTC. Its translation is CASSYSITGTYEQYF.

The CDR3 is CAISDRGGYEQYF. CDR3 DNA sequence: TGTGCCATTTCAGACAGGGGGGGTTACGAGCAGTACTTC. The J gene is TRBJ2-7, the V gene TRBV10-3, with 9 positions matching TRBD1. From germline, CDR1 is ENHRY and CDR2 SYGVKD. The CDR3 consists of 13 residues. V lost 9 bases to trimming and J lost 4 bases; unmatched junction nucleotides: 7.

J is TRBJ1-6 and V is TRBV6-5; TRBD1 agrees at 7 bases. Germline V gives CDR1 MNHEY, CDR2 SVGAGI. The CDR3 is 14 amino acids. The J segment lost 7 bases and the V segment lost 4 bases, leaving 4 bases of the junction unmatched. This chain's CDR3 is CASSSGQTNSPLHF. In DNA form, the CDR3 reads TGTGCCAGCAGTTCGGGACAGACAAATTCACCCCTCCACTTT.

The chain couples TRBV10-2 to TRBJ2-3, with D uncertain. Germline assignment: CDR1 WSHSY and CDR2 SAAADI. CDR3 length: 15 amino acids. V shed 1 base and J shed 1 base, with 9 bases lying between them. The CDR3 reads CASSEYLSGTDTQYF. In DNA, the CDR3 is TGCGCCAGCAGTGAGTATTTATCGGGCACAGATACGCAGTATTTT.

V and J are TRBV10-1 and TRBJ2-7; 7 positions agree with TRBD1. The V gene's germline CDR1 is WNHNN and CDR2 SYGVQD (reference sequence). This CDR3 contains 16 residues. Trimming at V came to 3 bases and at J to 2 bases, leaving 10 bases not matched to a gene. CDR3 DNA: TGCGCCAGCAGTGATGCCCGGCTCGACAGGGCCTACGAGCAGTACTTC. It is translated as CASSDARLDRAYEQYF.

The chain uses TRBV9 and TRBJ2-2, with 7 nucleotides matching TRBD1. Germline values: CDR1 SGDLS, CDR2 YYNGEE. CDR3 length equals 14 residues. With V trimmed by 7 bases and J by 4 bases, 7 bases remained unmatched. The chain's CDR3 is CASARDRLTGELFF. CDR3 nucleotides: TGTGCCAGCGCCCGGGACAGACTCACCGGGGAGCTGTTTTTT.

The chain joins TRBV7-2 to TRBJ1-2; 10 bases are shared with TRBD1. CDR1 and CDR2 from the germline V gene are SGHTA and FQGNSA. With V trimmed by 5 bases and J by 3 bases, 6 bases remained unmatched. The CDR3 spans 15 residues. In DNA, the CDR3 is TGTGCCAGCAGCCAAAGACAGGGGGCTGACTATGGCTACACCTTC. It codes for CASSQRQGADYGYTF.